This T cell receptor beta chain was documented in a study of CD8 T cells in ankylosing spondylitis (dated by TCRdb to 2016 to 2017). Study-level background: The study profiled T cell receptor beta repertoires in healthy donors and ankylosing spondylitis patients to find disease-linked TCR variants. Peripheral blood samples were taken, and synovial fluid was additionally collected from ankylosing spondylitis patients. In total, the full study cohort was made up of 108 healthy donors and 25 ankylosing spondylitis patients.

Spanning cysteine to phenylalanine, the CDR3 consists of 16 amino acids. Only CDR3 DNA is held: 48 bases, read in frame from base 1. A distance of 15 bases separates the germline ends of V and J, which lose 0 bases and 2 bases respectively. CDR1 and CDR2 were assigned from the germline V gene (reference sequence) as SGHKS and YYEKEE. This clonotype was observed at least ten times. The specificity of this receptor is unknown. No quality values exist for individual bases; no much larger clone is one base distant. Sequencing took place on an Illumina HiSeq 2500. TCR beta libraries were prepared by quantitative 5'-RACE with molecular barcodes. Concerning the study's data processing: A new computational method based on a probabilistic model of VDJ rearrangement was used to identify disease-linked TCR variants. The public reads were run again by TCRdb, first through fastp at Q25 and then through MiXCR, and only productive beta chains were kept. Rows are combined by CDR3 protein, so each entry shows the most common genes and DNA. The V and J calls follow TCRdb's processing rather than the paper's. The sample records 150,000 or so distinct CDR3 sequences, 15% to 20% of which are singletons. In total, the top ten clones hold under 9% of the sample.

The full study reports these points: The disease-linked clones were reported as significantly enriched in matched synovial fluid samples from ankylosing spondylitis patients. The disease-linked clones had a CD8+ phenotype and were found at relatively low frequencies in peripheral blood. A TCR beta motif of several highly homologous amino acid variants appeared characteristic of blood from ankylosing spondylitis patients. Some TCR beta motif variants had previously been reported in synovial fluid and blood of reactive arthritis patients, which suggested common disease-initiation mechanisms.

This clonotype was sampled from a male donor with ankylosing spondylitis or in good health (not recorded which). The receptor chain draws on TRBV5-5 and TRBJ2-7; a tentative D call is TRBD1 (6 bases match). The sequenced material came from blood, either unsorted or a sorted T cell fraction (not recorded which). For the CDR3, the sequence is CASSLGPGVRTYEQYF. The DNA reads TGTGCCAGCAGCTTGGGTCCAGGGGTGCGCACCTACGAGCAGTACTTC. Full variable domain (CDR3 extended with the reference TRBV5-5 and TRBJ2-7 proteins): DAGVTQSPTHLIKTRGQQVTLRCSPISGHKSVSWYQQVLGQGPQFIFQYYEKEERGRGNFPDRFSARQFPNYSSELNVNALLLGDSALYLCASSLGPGVRTYEQYFGPGTRLTVT.